The next 19 T cell receptor beta chains were all read from a single sample in a study of cytomegalovirus exposure and HLA in healthy donors. The PCR employed 60 Vbeta primers together with 13 Jbeta primers. Here immunoSEQ multiplex PCR was the method, and the copy in TCRdb shows in-frame clones only, minus some. In the table there are roughly 200,000 clones, 73% of which are singletons. What was sequenced was PBMCs. Source of these receptors: a young woman in good health and CMV-seronegative.

This chain joins TRBV27 and TRBJ2-1, with D possibly being TRBD1 (6 bases). Germline CDR1 reads MNHEY; CDR2 reads SMNVEV (reference sequence). CDR3 length equals 15 residues. V was clipped by 4 bases and J by 6 bases, with 16 bases between them. CDR3 DNA sequence: TGTGCCAGCAGTTCTAGGTGGGACAAGGGCAATGAGCAGTTCTTC. Its protein product is CASSSRWDKGNEQFF.

A single count supports this clone. The V and J genes are TRBV7-9 and TRBJ2-3, with a weak D call TRBD2 (7 bases). CDR3 size: 15 residues. V was cut by 1 base and J by 5 bases, with 13 bases left in between. CDR1 is SEHNR, CDR2 FQNEAQ, per germline (reference sequence). As DNA, the CDR3 is TGTGCCAGCAGCTTAGGATACAGGGAGGGAGATACGCAGTATTTT. The encoded protein is CASSLGYREGDTQYF.

This clone was found once. V usage is TRBV6-1 and J usage is TRBJ1-2, with D possibly matching TRBD1 (5 bases). Germline CDR1 reads MNHNS; CDR2 reads SASEGT. The CDR3 covers 14 residues. The V and J ends lost 2 bases and 2 bases respectively, with 9 bases between them. This chain's CDR3 is CASSEMGLNYGYTF. The CDR3 bases are TGTGCCAGCAGTGAAATGGGACTGAACTATGGCTACACCTTC.

The V and J genes are TRBV19 and TRBJ2-3; 9 nucleotides align to TRBD2. CDR1 is LNHDA, CDR2 SQIVND, per germline (reference sequence). Losses at the gene ends were 4 bases for V and 7 bases for J; bases not matched to a gene: 15. The CDR3 consists of 17 residues. In DNA form, the CDR3 reads TGTGCCAGTAGTACCAGCCGAGGCGGGGGGGCGAGGAATACGCAGTATTTT. This sequence encodes CASSTSRGGGARNTQYF.

The genes are TRBV6-6 and TRBJ2-1; a possible D gene is TRBD1 (5 bases). CDR1 and CDR2 (germline): MNHNY, SVGAGI (reference sequence). This CDR3 has 13 amino acids. Trimming removed 6 bases at V and 10 bases at J, with 16 bases between. CDR3 DNA sequence: TGTGCCAGCAGACCCAATGACAGTCAGGAGCAGTTCTTC. Protein product: CASRPNDSQEQFF.

V is TRBV5-6 and J is TRBJ2-7; TRBD1 agrees at 7 bases. CDR1 is SGHDT, CDR2 YYEEEE, per germline. The V gene end was trimmed by 4 bases and the J gene end by 3 bases; junction bases not matched to a gene: 10. The CDR3 runs 15 residues. Written as DNA, the CDR3 is TGTGCCAGCAGCCCGGGGTGGGACAGAGTCTACGAGCAGTACTTC. Its protein is CASSPGWDRVYEQYF.

In regard to this clone: A much larger clone lies one base from this, so it may be a read error. The chain is built from TRBV5-6 and TRBJ1-1, with 8 nucleotides matching TRBD1. Germline CDR1 reads SGHDT; CDR2 reads YYEEEE. This CDR3 contains 14 residues. V was pared by 3 bases and J by 1 base, with 2 bases of the junction left unmatched. CDR3 sequence: CASSSGTGNTEAFF. The CDR3 nucleotides read TGTGCCAGCAGCTCCGGGACAGGGAACACTGAAGCTTTCTTT.

This rearrangement joins TRBV28 to TRBJ1-2; 11 positions agree with TRBD1. Germline CDR1 and CDR2: MDHEN and SYDVKM. This CDR3 is built from 17 residues. The ends lost 6 bases at V and 4 bases at J; junction bases unmatched: 13. The CDR3 coding sequence is TGTGCCAGCAGCCTATGGACAGGGGGCACGGGAGGCTATGGCTACACCTTC. Its protein is CASSLWTGGTGGYGYTF.

The V gene is TRBV29-1, the J gene TRBJ1-1; 8 bases agree with TRBD1. With V trimmed by 4 bases and J by 5 bases, 6 bases remained unmatched. This CDR3 has 13 residues. Germline CDR1 is SQVTM and CDR2 is ANQGSEA. This CDR3 reads CSVGTGGRTEAFF. The DNA for the CDR3 is TGCAGCGTTGGAACAGGGGGGAGGACTGAAGCTTTCTTT. The complete variable domain, with remaining parts taken from reference TRBV29-1 and TRBJ1-1, reads SAVISQKPSRDICQRGTSLTIQCQVDSQVTMMFWYRQQPGQSLTLIATANQGSEATYESGFVIDKFPISRPNLTFSTLTVSNMSPEDSSIYLCSVGTGGRTEAFFGQGTRLTVV.

This clone was detected only a few times. CDR3 sequence reads: CASSSEGWSYSNTGELFF. CDR3 sequence (DNA): TGTGCCAGCAGCAGCGAGGGTTGGAGTTACTCGAACACCGGGGAGCTGTTTTTT. This chain connects TRBV5-5 to TRBJ2-2, with D possibly being TRBD2 (5 bases). CDR1 is SGHKS and CDR2 is YYEKEE in the germline V gene (reference sequence). The CDR3 is made up of 18 amino acids. V was pared by 4 bases and J by 0 bases, with 19 bases between. Supplemented by reference TRBV5-5 and TRBJ2-2, the full variable domain reads DAGVTQSPTHLIKTRGQQVTLRCSPISGHKSVSWYQQVLGQGPQFIFQYYEKEERGRGNFPDRFSARQFPNYSSELNVNALLLGDSALYLCASSSEGWSYSNTGELFFGEGSRLTVL.

The rearrangement uses TRBV27 and TRBJ2-7; possible D gene TRBD2, 5 bases. V was cut by 3 bases and J by 2 bases, with 8 bases left in between. This CDR3 region has 13 residues. Germline lookup yields CDR1 MNHEY and CDR2 SMNVEV (reference sequence). This CDR3 reads CASSLTTPYEQYF. Written as DNA, the CDR3 is TGTGCCAGCAGTTTGACTACCCCCTACGAGCAGTACTTC.

This clone occurred a few times. The rearrangement links TRBV7-6 to TRBJ1-5; 7 bases align to TRBD1. V shed 5 bases, J shed 7 bases, and the junction held 11 bases outside the gene matches. Looked up from germline, CDR1 is SGHVS and CDR2 is FNYEAQ. The CDR3 extends over 15 amino acids. The CDR3 reads CASSPWDSLNQPQHF. The CDR3 DNA reads TGTGCCAGCAGCCCATGGGACAGCCTCAACCAGCCCCAGCATTTT.

This sequence joins TRBV7-9 and TRBJ2-7; perhaps TRBD1 as D (8 bases). The ends were cut back, 5 bases at V and 5 bases at J, with 16 bases in the middle. Per the germline V gene, CDR1 is SEHNR and CDR2 is FQNEAQ (reference sequence). The CDR3 is 14 amino acids. The CDR3: CASSHRGGLDEQYF. The CDR3 bases are TGTGCCAGCAGCCACAGGGGGGGCCTGGACGAGCAGTACTTC.

The gene calls are TRBV19 and TRBJ1-4; weak D call: TRBD1 (5 bases). The V end lost 3 bases, the J end lost 7 bases, and 12 bases lay between the germline ends. The germline gives CDR1 LNHDA, CDR2 SQIVND (reference sequence). CDR3 length: 14 residues. CDR3 nucleotides: TGTGCCAGTAGTATCCGGCAGGGTGGTGAAAAACTGTTTTTT. Translation gives CASSIRQGGEKLFF.

This clone was counted a few times. This rearrangement joins TRBV27 to TRBJ1-5, with a tentative D call TRBD1 (5 bases). The CDR3 is 13 amino acids. Germline V lookup: CDR1 MNHEY, CDR2 SMNVEV (reference sequence). V lost 4 bases and J 7 bases, leaving 11 bases between the germline ends. CDR3 amino acids: CASSSGTGQPQHF. The CDR3, as DNA: TGTGCCAGCAGTTCGGGGACTGGGCAGCCCCAGCATTTT.

V usage is TRBV11-2 and J usage is TRBJ2-5; D might be TRBD2 (6 bases). Germline values: CDR1 SGHAT, CDR2 FQNNGV. V was clipped by 2 bases and J by 3 bases, with 10 bases between them. The CDR3 loop spans 14 amino acids. The CDR3 reads CASSLPGLKETQYF. The CDR3 nucleotides are TGTGCCAGCAGCTTACCGGGACTTAAAGAGACCCAGTACTTC.

This clone showed up just once. The chain couples TRBV7-9 to TRBJ2-1; TRBD2 aligns across 8 bases. V shed 0 bases, J shed 0 bases, and the junction held 1 base outside the gene matches. Germline V gives CDR1 SEHNR, CDR2 FQNEAQ (reference sequence). CDR3 length: 16 residues. The CDR3 loop is CASSLASGASYNEQFF. CDR3 nucleotides: TGTGCCAGCAGCTTAGCTAGCGGGGCCTCCTACAATGAGCAGTTCTTC.

Only a few counts were recorded for this clone. The rearrangement joins TRBV5-1 to TRBJ1-1; D ambiguous. The V end was cut by 5 bases, the J end by 1 base, with 9 bases between. Per germline, CDR1 SGHRS and CDR2 YFSETQ. The CDR3 covers 13 residues. CDR3 in amino acids: CASRPLWNTEAFF. The CDR3, as DNA: TGCGCCAGCAGGCCACTTTGGAACACTGAAGCTTTCTTT.

The chain uses TRBV27 and TRBJ2-5; D might be TRBD1 (6 bases). The J call is uncertain, as TRBJ2-7 better fits the DNA end. Per the germline V gene, CDR1 is MNHEY and CDR2 is SMNVEV (reference sequence). The CDR3 sequence is 14 residues long. CDR3 in amino acids: CASSQDSYSYEQYF. CDR3 sequence (DNA): TGTGCCAGCAGTCAGGACAGCTACTCCTACGAGCAGTACTTC.